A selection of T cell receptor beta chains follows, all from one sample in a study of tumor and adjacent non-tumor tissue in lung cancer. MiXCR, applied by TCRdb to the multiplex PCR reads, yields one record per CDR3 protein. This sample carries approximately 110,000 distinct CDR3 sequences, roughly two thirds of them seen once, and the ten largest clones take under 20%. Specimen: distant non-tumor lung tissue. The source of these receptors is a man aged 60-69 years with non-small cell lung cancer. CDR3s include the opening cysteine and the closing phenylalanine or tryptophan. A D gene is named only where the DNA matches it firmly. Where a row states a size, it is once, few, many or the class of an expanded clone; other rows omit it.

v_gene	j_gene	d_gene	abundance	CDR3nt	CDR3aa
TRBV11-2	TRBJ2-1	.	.	TGTGCCAGCAGCGGACTAGGACAGGTAGGCAGTAGGTCCTACAATGAGCAGCTCTTC	CASSGLGQVGSRSYNEQLF
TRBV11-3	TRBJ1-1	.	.	TGTGCCAGCACGCGGACGGGGGTGTTCACTGAAGCTTTCTTT	CASTRTGVFTEAFF
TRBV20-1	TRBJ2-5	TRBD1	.	TGCAGTGCTAATGACAGGGTACAGGAGACCCAGTACTTC	CSANDRVQETQYF
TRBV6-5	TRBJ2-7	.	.	TGTGTCAACAGTTACTCACCAGCACTTACAGGACCCTATGAGCAGTACTTC	CVNSYSPALTGPYEQYF
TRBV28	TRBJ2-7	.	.	TGTGCCAACAGTATCACCTACGAGCAGTACTTC	CANSITYEQYF
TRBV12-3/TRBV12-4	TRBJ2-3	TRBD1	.	TGTGCCAGCAGTTTGACACAGGGGTTCGCAGATACGCAATGTTTT	CASSLTQGFADTQCF
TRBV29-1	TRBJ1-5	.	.	TGCAACGTCAGGGAATCGTTTGGTGGGCCCCAGCGTTTT	CNVRESFGGPQRF
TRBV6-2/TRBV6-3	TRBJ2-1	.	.	TGTGTCAGCAGTTACTTACAGGCCTCCAATGAGCAGTTCTTC	CVSSYLQASNEQFF
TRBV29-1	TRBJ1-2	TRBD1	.	TGCAGCGTTGATCCAGATCATGTCCAGGGGGCTAGTGACTACACCTTC	CSVDPDHVQGASDYTF
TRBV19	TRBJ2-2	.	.	TGTGCCAGTAGTCCCCCGGGGACGTCCGGGGAGCTGTTTTTT	CASSPPGTSGELFF
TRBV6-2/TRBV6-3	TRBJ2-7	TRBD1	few	TGTGCCAGCAGTACCCCGGGACAGGTGACCTACGAGCAGTACTTC	CASSTPGQVTYEQYF
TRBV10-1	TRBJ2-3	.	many	TGCGCCAGCAGTTTGGACCTCACAGATACGCAGTATTTT	CASSLDLTDTQYF
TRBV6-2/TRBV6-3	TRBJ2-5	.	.	TGTGCCAGCAGTGGTGTGGATTCGGAGACCCAGTATTTC	CASSGVDSETQYF
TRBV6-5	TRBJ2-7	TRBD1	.	TGTGCCAACAGTTACGGACAGGGGTCGTCCTACGAGCAGCACTTC	CANSYGQGSSYEQHF
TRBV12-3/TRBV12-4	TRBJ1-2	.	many	TGTGCCAGCAGGCTGACAGGCAATTATGGCTACACCTTC	CASRLTGNYGYTF
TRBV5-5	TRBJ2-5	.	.	TGTGCCAGCAGCTTGTATAGCGAGAGGGAAGAGACCAAGTACTTC	CASSLYSEREETKYF
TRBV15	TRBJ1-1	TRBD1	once	TGTGCCACCATCAGAGAGGGACAGGGAACTTTCTTT	CATIREGQGTFF
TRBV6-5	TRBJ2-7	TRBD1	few	TGTGCCGGCAGATCCACTAAACAGGGGGCTGTATACGAGCAGTACTTC	CAGRSTKQGAVYEQYF
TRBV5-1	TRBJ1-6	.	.	TGCGCTAGCATGACGGGACTAGGATGGAATTCACCCTTCCACTTT	CASMTGLGWNSPFHF
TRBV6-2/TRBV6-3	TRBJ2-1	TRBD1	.	TGTGTCAGCAGCCCCGGGGACAGTTACAATGAGCGGTTCTTC	CVSSPGDSYNERFF
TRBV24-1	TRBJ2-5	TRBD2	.	TGTGCCACCAGTGAGCTACCGGGACTAGCGGGAATCCAAGAGACCCAGTACTTC	CATSELPGLAGIQETQYF
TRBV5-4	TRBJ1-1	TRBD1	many	TGTGCCAGCAGGAGGGACAGGGGGAACACTGAAGCTTTCTTT	CASRRDRGNTEAFF
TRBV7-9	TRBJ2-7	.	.	TGTGCCAGCAGCCTGTCGGCCGTCTCATACGAGCAGTACTTC	CASSLSAVSYEQYF
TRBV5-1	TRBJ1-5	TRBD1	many	TGTGCCAGCAGCTTGGGACAGGGGGATCAGCCCCAGCATTTT	CASSLGQGDQPQHF
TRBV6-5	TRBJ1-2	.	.	TGTATCAGCACGGGGGGGACGATGATGAACTATGGCTACACCTTC	CISTGGTMMNYGYTF
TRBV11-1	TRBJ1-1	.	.	TGTGCCAGCAGCTTTCCGGAGAGAGGAAAAACTGAAGCTTTCTTT	CASSFPERGKTEAFF
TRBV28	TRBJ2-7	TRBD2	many	TGTGCCAGCAGTTCAATCGGGACTAGCGTAAAGCGTTTC	CASSSIGTSVKRF
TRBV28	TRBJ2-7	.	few	TGTGCCAGCCAGGGGGCCAGCGGGAGTGGACACGAGCAGTACTTC	CASQGASGSGHEQYF
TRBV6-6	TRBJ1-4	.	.	TGTGCCAGCAGTTACTCAGAGGAGGGAAGGGGAAATGAAAAACTGTCTTTT	CASSYSEEGRGNEKLSF